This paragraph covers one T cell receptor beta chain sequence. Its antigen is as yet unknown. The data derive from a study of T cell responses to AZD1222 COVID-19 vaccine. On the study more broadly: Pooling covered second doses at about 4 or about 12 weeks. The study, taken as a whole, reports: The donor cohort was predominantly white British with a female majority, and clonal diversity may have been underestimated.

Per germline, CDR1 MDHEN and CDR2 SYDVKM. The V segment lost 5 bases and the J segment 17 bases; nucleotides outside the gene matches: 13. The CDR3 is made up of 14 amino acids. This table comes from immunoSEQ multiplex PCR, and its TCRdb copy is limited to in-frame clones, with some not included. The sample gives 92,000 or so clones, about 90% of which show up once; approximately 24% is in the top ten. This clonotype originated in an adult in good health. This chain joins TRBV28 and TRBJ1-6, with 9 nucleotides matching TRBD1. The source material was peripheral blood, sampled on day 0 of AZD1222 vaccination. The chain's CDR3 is CASSQPGQGTYIHF. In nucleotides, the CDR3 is TGTGCCAGCAGTCAGCCGGGACAGGGCACGTATATCCACTTT.